In this sample, the clone carrying this T cell receptor (beta chain) turned up a few times. Its antigen remains unidentified. The data are from a study of T cells in localized non-small cell lung cancer. Overall study findings and caveats: Patients showing higher blood T cell density tended to see longer overall survival. Adjacent uninvolved lung tissue had the highest T cell clonality, exceeding tumor.

Repertoires were generated with immunoSEQ multiplex PCR, while TCRdb's copy carries only in-frame clones and drops some. Counted here are 2,000 to 2,500 clones, roughly 29% occurring once; the ten biggest clones make up 10%. V dropped 6 bases and J dropped 0 bases, with 13 bases sitting between them. The CDR3 is 15 residues long. Germline-derived CDR1 and CDR2 are MNHEY and SMNVEV (reference sequence). Sequencing used lung tumor tissue, obtained before any cancer treatment. J is TRBJ2-3 and V is TRBV27; D assignment may be TRBD1 or TRBD2 (5 bases each). This receptor was obtained from a man between 40 and 69 years old with stage III squamous cell lung carcinoma. In DNA form, the CDR3 reads TGTGCCAGCAGCCACCGGGGCCAAAGCACAGATACGCAGTATTTT. Protein sequence: CASSHRGQSTDTQYF.